Described below is a single TCR beta chain sequence and its context. The data originate from a study of blood T cell repertoires in COVID-19. Study information: T cells, B-cell-depleted T cells, or PBMCs provided the cDNA or gDNA that served as material.

Authors' processing steps: It was from reference gene primer amplification that nucleated cell counts were estimated. The protocol was immunoSEQ multiplex PCR, while the TCRdb copy is restricted to in-frame clones and leaves out a portion. The DNA was the basis for D and trimming; V, J and clone size are from that table. The sample consists of fewer than 250,000 clones, around 90% of them appearing once. Trimming took 0 bases from V and 7 from J; bases not matched to a gene: 10. This CDR3 has 17 residues. CDR1 and CDR2 from the germline V gene are SGHVS and FNYEAQ. This chain connects TRBV7-6 to TRBJ2-2; 8 bases match TRBD1. The sequence derives from a man aged 55 to 70 with acute or convalescent COVID-19. Sequencing used peripheral blood. CDR3 coding DNA: TGTGCCAGCAGCTTAGCGGGCGGCAGGGGGCAAGGCGGGGAGCTGTTTTTT. It is translated as CASSLAGGRGQGGELFF.